This entry lists 21 T cell receptor beta chains sequenced from one sample in a study of blood T cell repertoires in COVID-19. Only in-frame clones appear in the TCRdb table, and some are missing; sequencing was by immunoSEQ multiplex PCR. The profile shows 150,000 to 200,000 clones, approximately 90% of them singletons. The material sequenced was peripheral blood. The source is a woman in her 70s with COVID-19, enrolled during active disease.

The rearrangement uses TRBV24-1 and TRBJ2-7; D is uncertain. The CDR3 is 13 residues long. The germline CDR1 and CDR2 sequences are KGHDR and SFDVKD. V was cut by 5 bases and J by 4 bases, with 11 bases left in between. The CDR3 here is CATSVPNGYEQYF. For the CDR3, the DNA is TGTGCCACCAGTGTCCCAAACGGGTACGAGCAGTACTTC.

The chain links TRBV30 to TRBJ1-1; D is uncertain. V was clipped by 4 bases and J by 0 bases, with 15 bases between them. The length of the CDR3 is 15 residues. In germline, CDR1 is GTSNPN, CDR2 SVGIG (reference sequence). In nucleotides, the CDR3 is TGTGCCTGGAAGGCGGGTCCGATCATGAACACTGAAGCTTTCTTT. Amino acids: CAWKAGPIMNTEAFF.

The gene calls are TRBV4-2 and TRBJ1-5; D is possibly TRBD1 (5 bases). In germline, CDR1 is LGHNA, CDR2 YNFKEQ. Trimming took off 0 bases at V and 5 bases at J, with 8 bases between the two ends. CDR3 length: 14 amino acids. This chain's CDR3 is CASSQDLGDQPQHF. The CDR3 nucleotides are TGTGCCAGCAGCCAAGATTTAGGGGATCAGCCCCAGCATTTT.

V usage is TRBV9 and J usage is TRBJ2-1; tentatively, D is TRBD2 (5 bases). The germline V and J ends were trimmed by 1 base and 8 bases, with 16 bases remaining between them. The CDR3 length is 15 residues. CDR1 SGDLS and CDR2 YYNGEE come from the germline V gene. The CDR3 coding sequence is TGTGCCAGCAGCGTACCGCCTAGCTCCGGAGATGAGCAGTTCTTC. Translated: CASSVPPSSGDEQFF.

The chain recombines TRBV7-3 with TRBJ2-2, with TRBD2 matching over 9 bases. Per the germline V gene, CDR1 is SGHTA and CDR2 is FQGTGA. The CDR3 consists of 16 residues. The V segment lost 0 bases and the J segment 6 bases; nucleotides outside the gene matches: 5. The CDR3 nucleotides are TGTGCCAGCAGCTTAACTAGCGGGAGTTTCTCCGGGGAGCTGTTTTTT. Residues: CASSLTSGSFSGELFF.

The chain recombines TRBV3-1 (or the pseudogene TRBV3-2) with TRBJ1-1; no reliable D call. With 1 base removed from V and 4 bases from J, the gap between germline ends came to 13 bases. Germline V lookup: CDR1 LGHDT, CDR2 YNNKEL (reference sequence). This CDR3 spans 15 amino acids. CDR3 sequence: CASSQVPRLSTEAFF. CDR3 coding DNA: TGTGCCAGCAGCCAAGTTCCCCGACTGAGCACTGAAGCTTTCTTT.

This sequence joins TRBV7-3 and TRBJ2-7, with 9 bases lining up with TRBD1. Germline CDR1 SGHTA, CDR2 FQGTGA. CDR3 length equals 15 residues. V dropped 5 bases and J dropped 3; count of bases not matched to a gene: 8. CDR3 region: CASSPQGASGYEQYF. Written as DNA, the CDR3 is TGTGCCAGCAGCCCACAGGGGGCATCAGGCTACGAGCAGTACTTC. The variable domain in full, completed from reference TRBV7-3 and TRBJ2-7, reads GAGVSQTPSNKVTEKGKYVELRCDPISGHTALYWYRQSLGQGPEFLIYFQGTGAADDSGLPNDRFFAVRPEGSVSTLKIQRTERGDSAVYLCASSPQGASGYEQYFGPGTRLTVT.

This clone occurred a few times. The J gene is TRBJ1-6, the V gene TRBV5-4; 9 bases are a match to TRBD1. J was trimmed by 5 bases and V by 2 bases; bases with no gene match: 2. Germline lookup yields CDR1 SGHNT and CDR2 YYREEE (reference sequence). CDR3 length: 15 residues. This CDR3 reads CASSFRDRDNSPLHF. DNA for the CDR3: TGTGCCAGCAGCTTCCGGGACAGGGATAATTCACCCCTCCACTTT.

This clone was counted a single time. J is TRBJ1-2 and V is TRBV28; 7 bases agree with TRBD1. V gave up 6 bases and J gave up 4 bases; unmatched junction bases: 8. Per the germline V gene, CDR1 is MDHEN and CDR2 is SYDVKM. The CDR3 is 14 amino acids. For the CDR3, the DNA is TGTGCCAGCAGCCAAACCCAGGGGGTCTATGGCTACACCTTC. As protein: CASSQTQGVYGYTF.

The chain has TRBV12-5 and TRBJ2-2; a possible D gene is TRBD1 (5 bases). Germline-derived CDR1 and CDR2 are LGHNT and FRNRAP. V was pared by 1 base and J by 5 bases, with 8 bases between. This CDR3 comprises 14 residues. The CDR3 protein is CASGLEGETGELFF. The DNA for the CDR3 is TGTGCTAGTGGTTTGGAAGGGGAAACCGGGGAGCTGTTTTTT.

This clone was counted a single time. The gene calls are TRBV11-3 and TRBJ2-1, with no clear D. Germline V gene data show CDR1 as SGHNT and CDR2 as YENEEA. The CDR3 is 14 residues long. The V gene lost 5 bases and the J gene lost 9 bases, with 17 bases spanning the gap. CDR3 amino acids: CASSPGEAVAEQFF. CDR3 in DNA: TGTGCCAGCAGCCCCGGAGAGGCGGTTGCTGAGCAGTTCTTC.

The chain recombines TRBV5-5 with TRBJ2-2, with D uncertain. V dropped 2 bases and J dropped 1 base, with 3 bases sitting between them. Germline loops: CDR1 SGHKS, CDR2 YYEKEE (reference sequence). This CDR3 has 13 amino acids. DNA of the CDR3: TGTGCCAGCAGCTTCTGGAACACCGGGGAGCTGTTTTTT. Protein product: CASSFWNTGELFF.

A single count supports this clone. The CDR3 spells CASSAGLLNGQPQHF. The CDR3 nucleotides are TGTGCCAGTAGTGCGGGACTATTAAATGGTCAGCCCCAGCATTTT. J is TRBJ1-5 and V is TRBV19; D is possibly TRBD1 (5 bases). The germline V gene encodes CDR1 LNHDA and CDR2 SQIVND (reference sequence). This CDR3 is built from 15 residues. Trimming shortened V by 5 bases and J by 6 bases, and 17 bases separated the two germline ends.

This clone was detected only once. This chain joins TRBV5-5 and TRBJ2-3, with D possibly being TRBD1 (5 bases). V lost 4 bases, J lost 3 bases, and 15 bases lay in between. CDR1 and CDR2 from the germline V gene are SGHKS and YYEKEE (reference sequence). CDR3 size: 15 residues. In DNA, the CDR3 is TGTGCCAGCAGCCTCCTAGGGGATGTGACAGATACGCAGTATTTT. Its protein is CASSLLGDVTDTQYF.

The rearrangement uses TRBV19 and TRBJ1-3, with a possible D match to TRBD1 (5 bases). Germline lookup yields CDR1 LNHDA and CDR2 SQIVND (reference sequence). The CDR3 has 16 amino acids. V was cut by 5 bases and J by 3 bases, with 17 bases left in between. The CDR3 DNA reads as TGTGCCAGTAGTCCTCGTGGGGGGGAAGGTGGAAACACCATATATTTT. This sequence encodes CASSPRGGEGGNTIYF.

This clone was seen just once. CDR3 coding DNA: TGCGCCAGCAGCTTTTCTCACGGGGGTGCAACCTTTGATTCACCCCTCCACTTT. This encodes CASSFSHGGATFDSPLHF. V and J are TRBV5-1 and TRBJ1-6; tentative D call: TRBD1 (5 bases). V lost 2 bases, J lost 8 bases, and 23 bases lay in between. In germline, CDR1 is SGHRS, CDR2 YFSETQ. The CDR3 is made up of 18 amino acids.

The chain carries TRBV6-6 and TRBJ2-2, with 10 bases fitting TRBD1. J gave up 4 bases and V 7 bases, and 6 bases lay outside the gene matches. This CDR3 spans 15 amino acids. CDR1 is MNHNY, CDR2 SVGAGI, per germline (reference sequence). In DNA, the CDR3 is TGTGCCAGCACTGTGGGACAGGGGTCCACCGGGGAGCTGTTTTTT. Encoded protein: CASTVGQGSTGELFF.

This clone was seen more than once but under ten times. The chain carries TRBV27 and TRBJ1-1; 7 bases are a match to TRBD1. Trimming took 5 bases from V and 2 from J; bases not matched to a gene: 8. This CDR3 contains 15 residues. Germline CDR1 and CDR2: MNHEY and SMNVEV (reference sequence). The CDR3 sequence: CASSPRDSINTEAFF. CDR3 nucleotide sequence: TGTGCCAGCAGTCCCCGGGACAGTATCAACACTGAAGCTTTCTTT.

V and J are TRBV7-9 and TRBJ1-3; D is perhaps TRBD1 (5 bases). V lost 5 bases, J lost 6 bases, and 17 bases lay in between. The CDR3 consists of 15 residues. In germline, CDR1 is SEHNR, CDR2 FQNEAQ (reference sequence). The CDR3 bases are TGTGCCAGCAGCCCTCAGGAGGGGCGATTAAACACCATATATTTT. Its protein is CASSPQEGRLNTIYF.

CDR3 amino acids: CASSLQGNRDQPQHF. CDR3 sequence (DNA): TGTGCCAGCAGCCTGCAGGGTAATAGGGATCAGCCCCAGCATTTT. The chain recombines TRBV5-6 with TRBJ1-5; maybe TRBD1 (5 bases). The CDR3 totals 15 residues. Trimming cost V 4 bases and J 5 bases, with 16 bases left between them. The germline V gene has CDR1 SGHDT and CDR2 YYEEEE.

This clone occurred once. The chain couples TRBV19 to TRBJ2-2, with D possibly TRBD2 on 5 matching bases. Trimming removed 3 bases at V and 2 bases at J, with 10 bases between. This CDR3 is 15 amino acids long. CDR1 and CDR2 from the germline V gene are LNHDA and SQIVND (reference sequence). The CDR3 sequence is CASSMTGRNTGELFF. CDR3 sequence (DNA): TGTGCCAGTAGTATGACGGGGAGAAACACCGGGGAGCTGTTTTTT.